This T cell receptor (beta chain) appears in the sequencing data of a study of T cell responses to AZD1222 COVID-19 vaccine. Study at large: Pooled together were second doses at about 4 or about 12 weeks.

Repertoires were generated with immunoSEQ multiplex PCR, while TCRdb's copy carries only in-frame clones and drops some. The repertoire holds approximately 110,000 clones, with around 88% as singletons. Regarding the study as a whole: Among vaccine-associated CD4 TCRs, coverage spanned spike, with dominance at 160-218 and 743-854. Reportedly, close to half of spike-specific TCRs are directed against unmutated variant regions. A mostly white British donor set with more females was recruited, and clonal diversity was possibly underestimated.

Trimming took off 6 bases at V and 1 base at J, with 9 bases between the two ends. The CDR3 consists of 13 residues. In regard to this clone: Antigen unknown.

The receptor was isolated from an adult in good health. The sample in question was peripheral blood, obtained on day 0 of AZD1222 vaccination. The J gene is TRBJ1-1, the V gene TRBV12-3 or TRBV12-4; D is perhaps TRBD1 (5 bases). The CDR3 region is CASSHGGNTEAFF. Written as DNA, the CDR3 is TGTGCCAGCAGCCACGGGGGGAACACTGAAGCTTTCTTT.